The 29 T cell receptor beta chains below all came from one sample that was sequenced in a study of T-cell reconstitution after alpha-beta-depleted transplantation in children (dated by TCRdb to about 2016). The library was made by PCR. Sequencing used an Illumina HiSeq 2500. Molecular barcoding was employed in the preparation of TCR libraries, with unique molecular identifiers being used to normalize TCRbeta repertoire quantification. Using fastp at Q25 and MiXCR, TCRdb reprocessed the public reads and kept productive beta chains. Each entry merges the rows of one CDR3 protein and shows their most common DNA and genes. The sample has some 340,000 distinct CDR3 sequences on record, around a tenth of them singletons. Under 3% of the sample is held by the ten biggest clonotypes. Sequences were derived from PBMCs from the stem cell graft donor, sampled from the stem cell graft. These receptor sequences come from a human donor who donated a stem cell graft to a child with acute lymphoblastic leukemia.

The gene calls are TRBV27 and TRBJ2-7; 8 bases align to TRBD2. Germline V gene data show CDR1 as MNHEY and CDR2 as SMNVEV (reference sequence). This CDR3 is 15 amino acids long. The J segment lost 5 bases and the V segment lost 3 bases, leaving 9 bases of the junction unmatched. The CDR3 loop reads CASSLLSGLVHEQYF. CDR3 sequence (DNA): TGTGCCAGCAGTTTGTTATCGGGACTAGTCCACGAGCAGTACTTC.

This clonotype has a handful of counts. The chain combines TRBV5-1 with TRBJ2-5; a possible D gene is TRBD1 (5 bases). V was shortened by 0 bases and J by 0 bases, with 18 bases between the two germline ends. This CDR3 region has 18 residues. Germline CDR1 SGHRS, CDR2 YFSETQ. The DNA for the CDR3 is TGCGCCAGCAGCTTGGGTCAGGGTACCCGGACGTACCAAGAGACCCAGTACTTC. Translated: CASSLGQGTRTYQETQYF. The full variable domain, completed using reference TRBV5-1 and TRBJ2-5, is KAGVTQTPRYLIKTRGQQVTLSCSPISGHRSVSWYQQTPGQGLQFLFEYFSETQRNKGNFPGRFSGRQFSNSRSEMNVSTLELGDSALYLCASSLGQGTRTYQETQYFGPGTRLLVL.

The chain couples TRBV29-1 to TRBJ2-5; 12 nucleotides match TRBD1. Germline V lookup: CDR1 SQVTM, CDR2 ANQGSEA. The CDR3 runs to 13 residues. The trim removed 7 bases at V and 4 bases at J, leaving 4 bases unmatched. The CDR3 protein is CSAGTGGAETQYF. CDR3 coding DNA: TGCAGCGCCGGGACAGGGGGCGCAGAGACCCAGTACTTC.

This clonotype was counted between two and nine times. This rearrangement joins TRBV5-1 to TRBJ2-7; TRBD2 matches at 11 bases. The CDR3 has 18 residues. V lost 1 base to trimming and J lost 3 bases; unmatched junction nucleotides: 12. Germline CDR1 is SGHRS and CDR2 is YFSETQ. In DNA, the CDR3 is TGCGCCAGCAGCTTGTTTGGAGGGGGTACTAGCGGGAGCTACGAGCAGTACTTC. This codes for CASSLFGGGTSGSYEQYF. The variable domain in full, completed from reference TRBV5-1 and TRBJ2-7, reads KAGVTQTPRYLIKTRGQQVTLSCSPISGHRSVSWYQQTPGQGLQFLFEYFSETQRNKGNFPGRFSGRQFSNSRSEMNVSTLELGDSALYLCASSLFGGGTSGSYEQYFGPGTRLTVT.

The J gene is TRBJ2-5, the V gene TRBV7-9; 14 nucleotides align to TRBD2. V shed 5 bases, J shed 6 bases, and the junction held 11 bases outside the gene matches. Germline V gene lookup returns CDR1 SEHNR and CDR2 FQNEAQ (reference sequence). CDR3 size: 17 residues. The CDR3 is CASSPQGLAGGGKTQYF. CDR3 bases: TGTGCCAGCAGCCCTCAAGGACTAGCGGGAGGTGGAAAGACCCAGTACTTC.

This clonotype was counted only a few times. The chain employs TRBV7-2 and TRBJ2-3; D unclear. The CDR3 sequence is 15 residues long. Germline CDR1 SGHTA, CDR2 FQGNSA. Trimming pared 4 bases from V and 0 bases from J, leaving 11 bases between. The CDR3 is CASSSSLGSTDTQYF. CDR3 coding DNA: TGTGCCAGCAGCTCAAGTCTGGGGAGCACAGATACGCAGTATTTT.

The chain carries TRBV6-5 and TRBJ2-1; 7 positions match TRBD1. The J segment lost 5 bases and the V segment lost 0 bases, leaving 1 base of the junction unmatched. Germline CDR1 reads MNHEY; CDR2 reads SVGAGI. There are 14 residues in the CDR3. Here the CDR3 reads CASSYSTGNNEQFF. CDR3 in DNA: TGTGCCAGCAGTTACTCGACAGGGAACAATGAGCAGTTCTTC.

This chain connects TRBV7-2 to TRBJ2-2; a possible D gene is TRBD2 (6 bases). The CDR3 consists of 16 residues. The V gene's germline CDR1 is SGHTA and CDR2 FQGNSA. With 5 bases removed from V and 6 bases from J, the gap between germline ends came to 19 bases. CDR3 amino acids: CASSRNSGGGSGELFF. The CDR3, as DNA: TGTGCCAGCAGCCGCAATAGCGGAGGCGGCTCCGGGGAGCTGTTTTTT.

This clonotype was seen a handful of times. V gene TRBV9 combines with J gene TRBJ2-1; D remains unclear. The CDR3 totals 18 residues. V shed 3 bases and J shed 3 bases, with 22 bases lying between them. The germline CDR1 and CDR2 sequences are SGDLS and YYNGEE. CDR3 sequence reads: CASSGNWEVSRDYNEQFF. CDR3 nucleotides: TGTGCCAGCAGCGGAAATTGGGAAGTGTCCAGAGACTACAATGAGCAGTTCTTC.

In this sample, this clonotype turned up a few times. The V and J genes are TRBV29-1 and TRBJ1-1; no clear D gene. V shed 0 bases and J shed 1 base, with 9 bases lying between them. In germline, CDR1 is SQVTM, CDR2 ANQGSEA. The CDR3 contains 14 residues. Here the CDR3 DNA reads TGCAGCGTTGAAGACTTAGCAGCGAACACTGAAGCTTTCTTT. This codes for CSVEDLAANTEAFF.

This rearrangement joins TRBV15 to TRBJ2-2; unclear D gene. V was clipped by 2 bases and J by 7 bases, with 8 bases between them. Per germline, CDR1 LNHNV and CDR2 YYDKDF (reference sequence). The CDR3 sequence is 13 residues long. Here the CDR3 reads CATSRQTRGELFF. The CDR3 DNA sequence: TGTGCCACCAGCAGACAAACCCGCGGGGAGCTGTTTTTT.

The table lists this clonotype with many counts. This sequence joins TRBV7-9 and TRBJ2-1; D not resolved. Germline V CDR1 and CDR2: SEHNR, FQNEAQ (reference sequence). This CDR3 has 13 residues. V gave up 8 bases and J gave up 8 bases, with 16 bases separating them. CDR3 nucleotide sequence: TGTGCCAGCGGGTCCTGGATGACGGATGAGCAGTTCTTC. This sequence encodes CASGSWMTDEQFF.

This clonotype was recorded many times. This chain joins TRBV12-3 or TRBV12-4 and TRBJ1-5; the D gene is possibly TRBD1 (5 bases). CDR3 length: 14 amino acids. The V end lost 4 bases, the J end lost 0 bases, and 7 bases lay between the germline ends. The CDR3 nucleotides read TGTGCCAGCAGTTCAGACAGTAGCAATCAGCCCCAGCATTTT. The encoded protein is CASSSDSSNQPQHF.

The chain uses TRBV7-3 and TRBJ2-5; 9 nucleotides agree with TRBD1. V gave up 6 bases and J gave up 9 bases; unmatched junction bases: 8. The CDR3 runs to 13 residues. Germline loops: CDR1 SGHTA, CDR2 FQGTGA. In DNA, the CDR3 is TGTGCCAGCAGTCCGGACAGGGGCGAGCCCCAGTACTTC. It encodes CASSPDRGEPQYF.

The rearrangement links TRBV30 to TRBJ2-7; no reliable D call. The V and J ends lost 2 bases and 0 bases respectively, with 11 bases between them. The CDR3 totals 14 residues. The germline V gene encodes CDR1 GTSNPN and CDR2 SVGIG (reference sequence). The CDR3 DNA follows: TGTGCCTGGAGTTTTGTCTCAGCCTCCTACGAGCAGTACTTC. This encodes CAWSFVSASYEQYF.

The table lists this clonotype with a few counts. The chain carries TRBV5-4 and TRBJ2-7; 10 bases are shared with TRBD2. V dropped 4 bases and J dropped 2; count of bases not matched to a gene: 6. There are 15 residues in the CDR3. Germline lookup yields CDR1 SGHNT and CDR2 YYREEE (reference sequence). In DNA, the CDR3 is TGTGCCAGCAGCCCAGCCGGGACTAGCGCCTACGAGCAGTACTTC. Its translation is CASSPAGTSAYEQYF.

This chain uses TRBV3-1 with TRBJ2-7; the match to TRBD2 covers 12 bases. The trim removed 3 bases at V and 2 bases at J, leaving 8 bases unmatched. The CDR3 has 17 residues. Germline-derived CDR1 and CDR2 are LGHDT and YNNKEL (reference sequence). As DNA, the CDR3 is TGTGCCAGCAGCCAGCTGACCCTAGCGGGAGGGACCTACGAGCAGTACTTC. It encodes CASSQLTLAGGTYEQYF.

This clonotype was seen many times. V gene TRBV5-6 combines with J gene TRBJ2-7; the D gene is possibly TRBD2 (5 bases). This CDR3 region has 14 residues. Deletions cut 0 bases from V and 3 bases from J, with 10 bases between. Germline CDR1 and CDR2: SGHDT and YYEEEE. CDR3 sequence reads: CASSLVGRDYEQYF. In DNA, the CDR3 is TGTGCCAGCAGCTTGGTTGGCCGGGACTACGAGCAGTACTTC.

This clonotype was counted ten times or more. This chain connects TRBV7-3 to TRBJ2-1, with D possibly being TRBD2 (5 bases). The CDR3 extends over 14 amino acids. Germline V gene data show CDR1 as SGHTA and CDR2 as FQGTGA. Trimming pared 0 bases from V and 9 bases from J, leaving 12 bases between. CDR3 nucleotides: TGTGCCAGCAGCTTAACAAGGGAGTCCGGTGAGCAGTTCTTC. Protein product: CASSLTRESGEQFF. Full variable domain (rest looked up from reference TRBV7-3 and TRBJ2-1): GAGVSQTPSNKVTEKGKYVELRCDPISGHTALYWYRQSLGQGPEFLIYFQGTGAADDSGLPNDRFFAVRPEGSVSTLKIQRTERGDSAVYLCASSLTRESGEQFFGPGTRLTVL.

This chain uses TRBV29-1 with TRBJ2-1; perhaps TRBD1 as D (5 bases). V was trimmed by 5 bases and J by 2 bases, leaving 13 bases between them. Germline V gives CDR1 SQVTM, CDR2 ANQGSEA. The CDR3 spans 14 residues. The DNA for the CDR3 is TGCAGCGTTCTAGACAGCGCTACCTACAATGAGCAGTTCTTC. It specifies CSVLDSATYNEQFF.

Ten or more counts support this clonotype. The rearrangement links TRBV28 to TRBJ2-3; maybe TRBD2 (5 bases). CDR3 size: 13 residues. Germline V gene lookup returns CDR1 MDHEN and CDR2 SYDVKM. The V gene lost 5 bases and the J gene lost 4 bases, with 10 bases spanning the gap. The CDR3 region has the DNA TGTGCCAGCAGTGGGCAGGAGGCAGATACGCAGTATTTT. Protein sequence: CASSGQEADTQYF.

This clonotype was counted a few times. V gene TRBV28 combines with J gene TRBJ1-6, with no clear D. V was trimmed by 6 bases and J by 5 bases, leaving 14 bases between them. Per germline, CDR1 MDHEN and CDR2 SYDVKM. This CDR3 spans 15 amino acids. The CDR3 loop is CASSSVREDNSPLHF. CDR3 bases: TGTGCCAGCAGCTCAGTCCGGGAGGATAATTCACCCCTCCACTTT.

This clonotype was recorded a few times. The rearrangement links TRBV28 to TRBJ2-7; D uncertain. Germline V lookup: CDR1 MDHEN, CDR2 SYDVKM. This CDR3 is built from 11 residues. Trimming shortened V by 6 bases and J by 6 bases, and 9 bases separated the two germline ends. The DNA of the CDR3 is TGTGCCAGCAGGCAGATAGGCGAGCAGTACTTC. Translation: CASRQIGEQYF.

The gene calls are TRBV12-3 or TRBV12-4 and TRBJ2-3; D call uncertain. V lost 3 bases and J 4 bases, leaving 11 bases between the germline ends. This CDR3 spans 14 amino acids. The CDR3 here is CASSFRRSADTQYF. CDR3 in DNA: TGTGCCAGCAGTTTCCGGCGGAGTGCAGATACGCAGTATTTT.

The V and J genes are TRBV20-1 and TRBJ1-5, with TRBD1 as a possible D gene (6 bases). V was trimmed by 5 bases and J by 7 bases, leaving 18 bases between them. The CDR3 contains 14 residues. Germline V gene lookup returns CDR1 DFQATT and CDR2 SNEGSKA (reference sequence). CDR3 sequence: CSAAQYRVNQPQHF. CDR3 sequence (DNA): TGCAGTGCTGCCCAATACAGGGTTAACCAGCCCCAGCATTTT.

This clonotype was found many times. V usage is TRBV15 and J usage is TRBJ2-7; 10 bases align to TRBD2. The CDR3 is 15 amino acids. Germline loops: CDR1 LNHNV, CDR2 YYDKDF (reference sequence). Germline trimming cut 5 bases from V and 5 bases from J; bases unmatched to any gene: 9. The CDR3 sequence is CATSPHRLAGDEQYF. The CDR3 DNA reads as TGTGCCACCAGCCCTCACCGCCTAGCGGGAGACGAGCAGTACTTC.

The chain recombines TRBV7-6 with TRBJ2-1, with 8 bases identical to TRBD2. The CDR3 contains 16 residues. Germline CDR1 SGHVS, CDR2 FNYEAQ. The J segment lost 6 bases and the V segment lost 1 base, leaving 8 bases of the junction unmatched. The CDR3 is CASSLGLPGGGNEQFF. DNA for the CDR3: TGTGCCAGCAGCTTAGGCCTACCGGGAGGGGGCAATGAGCAGTTCTTC.

This clonotype was counted between two and nine times. This rearrangement joins TRBV5-1 to TRBJ2-2; no clear D. The germline V and J ends were trimmed by 4 bases and 3 bases, with 16 bases remaining between them. Germline-derived CDR1 and CDR2 are SGHRS and YFSETQ. This CDR3 is 16 amino acids long. CDR3 loop: CASSPLWIDDTGELFF. CDR3 coding DNA: TGCGCCAGCAGCCCCTTGTGGATAGATGACACCGGGGAGCTGTTTTTT.

The V gene is TRBV20-1, the J gene TRBJ2-1; 12 nucleotides align to TRBD1. Per germline, CDR1 DFQATT and CDR2 SNEGSKA (reference sequence). CDR3 length equals 14 residues. V lost 4 bases to trimming and J lost 5 bases; unmatched junction nucleotides: 3. The CDR3 nucleotides read TGCAGTGCTACCGGGACAGGGGGCCACAATGAGCAGTTCTTC. It is translated as CSATGTGGHNEQFF.